This entry describes one T cell receptor (beta chain). Its antigen is still unknown. This entry belongs to a study of response to subunit inactivated influenza vaccine. Study conclusions and caveats: Authors suggested seasonal influenza vaccinations each recruit few new T cells.

TCRdb called the RT-PCR reads again in MiXCR, with one record for every CDR3 protein. The sample includes 550,000 to 650,000 distinct CDR3 sequences, roughly 10% seen only once; the top ten take 10%. This sequence originates from a middle-aged man who received an inactivated influenza vaccine. The sequencing here drew on PBMCs from blood, taken on the day of vaccination.

The CDR3 nucleotides read TGTGCCACCAGTGATTTCGGGACAGTCGAGCAGTACTTC. Translated: CATSDFGTVEQYF. The chain links TRBV24-1 to TRBJ2-7; 7 bases align to TRBD1. Germline CDR1 is KGHDR and CDR2 is SFDVKD. Trimming at V came to 1 base and at J to 6 bases, leaving 2 bases not matched to a gene. CDR3 length: 13 residues.